The entry below gives a single T cell receptor (beta chain) sequence along with its context. Its antigen remains unidentified. The data were produced by immunoSEQ multiplex PCR, yet TCRdb's version contains in-frame clones alone and is incomplete. The repertoire consists of fewer than 100,000 clones, with approximately 95% occurring once and the leading ten covering roughly 20%. The entry originates in a study of siplizumab effects on memory and regulatory T cells. CDR1 is SGHRS and CDR2 is YFSETQ in the germline V gene. The CDR3 is 12 residues long. V was shortened by 0 bases and J by 15 bases, with 13 bases between the two germline ends. Overall study results and limits: Sequences below about 10^-5 frequency were poorly captured, and few alloreactive clones mapped to unstimulated subsets.

The source is a human donor in good health. The rearrangement joins TRBV5-1 to TRBJ2-1; weak D call: TRBD2 (5 bases). Source material: CD8+ T cells sorted from blood. The CDR3: CASSLAGLEVFF. The DNA of the CDR3 is TGCGCCAGCAGCTTGGCAGGACTCGAGGTGTTCTTC.